This T cell receptor (beta chain) derives from a study of human T cells and chemical hapten exposure. Time point defined: patch test 3, about 24 weeks after DPC sensitization. Treatment defined: therapeutic diphenylcyclopropenone sensitization with weekly scalp DPC. The sample holds a few counts of this clonotype. TCRdb reprocessed the RACE reads with MiXCR, giving one entry per CDR3 protein. The sample lists some 97,000 distinct CDR3 sequences, 25% to 35% occurring once. The germline V gene encodes CDR1 WNHNN and CDR2 SYGVQD (reference sequence). The CDR3 covers 16 residues. V gave up 1 base and J gave up 5 bases; unmatched junction bases: 11.

This receptor was taken from a man aged 35-49 years with alopecia areata. Some clones in this sample may be carry-over from other donors' samples. This chain joins TRBV10-1 and TRBJ2-7, with 7 bases that match TRBD1. The sequenced sample was whole blood, obtained in connection with sensitization to the hapten diphenylcyclopropenone (DPC). As DNA, the CDR3 is TGCGCCAGCAGTGAGTTACCCCCCGGACAGGTCAACGAGCAGTACTTC. Its translation is CASSELPPGQVNEQYF.